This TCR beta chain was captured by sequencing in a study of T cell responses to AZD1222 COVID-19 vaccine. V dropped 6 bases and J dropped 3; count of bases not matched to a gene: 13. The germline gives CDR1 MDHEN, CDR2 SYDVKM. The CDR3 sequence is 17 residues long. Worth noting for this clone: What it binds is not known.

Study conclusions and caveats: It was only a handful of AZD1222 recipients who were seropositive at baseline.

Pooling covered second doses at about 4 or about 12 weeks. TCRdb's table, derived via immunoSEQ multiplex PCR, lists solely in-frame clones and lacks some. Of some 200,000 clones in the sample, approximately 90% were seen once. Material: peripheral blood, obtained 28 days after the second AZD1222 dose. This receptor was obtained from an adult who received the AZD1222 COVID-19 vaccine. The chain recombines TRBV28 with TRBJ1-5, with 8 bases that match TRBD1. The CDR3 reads CASSPDRAPGFNQPQHF. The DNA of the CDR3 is TGTGCCAGCAGCCCGGACAGGGCCCCGGGATTCAATCAGCCCCAGCATTTT.